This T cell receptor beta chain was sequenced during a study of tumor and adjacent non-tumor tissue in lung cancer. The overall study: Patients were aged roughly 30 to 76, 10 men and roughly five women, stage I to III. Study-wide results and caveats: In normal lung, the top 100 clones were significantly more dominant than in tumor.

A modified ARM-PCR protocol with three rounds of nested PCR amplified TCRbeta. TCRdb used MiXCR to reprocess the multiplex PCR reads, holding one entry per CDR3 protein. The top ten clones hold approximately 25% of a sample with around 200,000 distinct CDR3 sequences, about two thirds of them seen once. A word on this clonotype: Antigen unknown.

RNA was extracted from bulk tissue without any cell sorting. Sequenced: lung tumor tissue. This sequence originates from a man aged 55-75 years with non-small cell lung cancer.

In nucleotides, the CDR3 is TGCAGTGCCTACCCGATGGTTATGCAGTATTTT. Residues: CSAYPMVMQYF. The rearrangement joins TRBV20-1 to TRBJ2-3; D is uncertain. The germline V gene has CDR1 DFQATT and CDR2 SNEGSKA (reference sequence). The length of the CDR3 is 11 residues. V lost 6 bases, J lost 11 bases, and 15 bases lay in between.